This T cell receptor (beta chain) was sequenced for a study of T cells after yellow fever vaccination. Whole-study context: It was SMART-Seq v4 Ultra Low Input that prepared the fractions with low cell numbers.

This clonotype was detected ten times or more. Its antigen is still unknown. Synthesis of TCR cDNA relied on 5'RACE template switching, which attached a universal primer site and UMIs. Each CDR3 protein is one row after TCRdb ran MiXCR on the 5' RACE reads. This repertoire shows under 150,000 distinct CDR3 sequences, more than 6% found once; its top ten account for about 0.73%. Broader study findings: At around 95% for CD4 and roughly 87% for CD8, most primary-vaccination clones showed up again after the booster. Though it reached lower strength, the secondary response hit its peak faster, day 5 versus 15.

The V gene's germline CDR1 is KGHSH and CDR2 LQKENI. The CDR3 has 16 amino acids. Trimming removed 0 bases at V and 0 bases at J, with 11 bases between. The sequencing here drew on CD4+ T cells sorted from PBMCs, taken 5 days after the yellow fever booster vaccination. This receptor was obtained from a man between 25 and 39 years old who received the YFV17D yellow fever vaccine. The chain is built from TRBV18 and TRBJ1-1; D ambiguous. The CDR3 sequence is CASSPPQSSMNTEAFF. The DNA of the CDR3 is TGTGCCAGCTCACCACCGCAAAGCAGCATGAACACTGAAGCTTTCTTT.